Following are 20 T cell receptor beta chains from one sample sequenced in a study of monozygotic twins with inflammatory bowel disease. From its re-call of the 5' RACE reads, TCRdb lists each CDR3 protein once, without DNA. The sample table includes more than 300,000 distinct CDR3 sequences. The sample taken for sequencing was blood. The source is a human donor with ulcerative colitis or Crohn's disease, or a healthy co-twin of an affected twin (not recorded which).

V and J are TRBV4-1 and TRBJ2-1; TCRdb indicates TRBD2, and absent DNA this call remains unverified. The CDR3 consists of 16 residues. Germline CDR1 MGHRA, CDR2 YSYEKL. CDR3 region: CASSHPTSGGYNEQFF.

The chain recombines TRBV29-1 with TRBJ1-5; with no DNA, the TCRdb D assignment of TRBD1 cannot be verified. Looked up from germline, CDR1 is SQVTM and CDR2 is ANQGSEA. The CDR3 contains 14 residues. CDR3 region: CSVVSGGTNQPQHF. Full variable domain (rest looked up from reference TRBV29-1 and TRBJ1-5): SAVISQKPSRDICQRGTSLTIQCQVDSQVTMMFWYRQQPGQSLTLIATANQGSEATYESGFVIDKFPISRPNLTFSTLTVSNMSPEDSSIYLCSVVSGGTNQPQHFGDGTRLSIL.

The chain joins TRBV29-1 to TRBJ2-3; TCRdb picks TRBD1, but there is no DNA to check that call. CDR1 and CDR2 (germline): SQVTM, ANQGSEA. This CDR3 comprises 14 residues. CDR3 in amino acids: CSVDQGARADTQYF.

The gene calls are TRBV7-8 and TRBJ1-2. Germline V CDR1 and CDR2: SGHVS, FQNEAQ. This CDR3 contains 13 residues. This CDR3 is CASSPYGGYGYTF. The full variable domain, in which reference TRBV7-8 and TRBJ1-2 provide the parts outside the CDR3, is GAGVSQSPRYKVAKRGQDVALRCDPISGHVSLFWYQQALGQGPEFLTYFQNEAQLDKSGLPSDRFFAERPEGSVSTLKIQRTQQEDSAVYLCASSPYGGYGYTFGSGTRLTVV.

The rearrangement joins TRBV20-1 to TRBJ1-5; TCRdb's D call, TRBD1, is unchecked because there is no DNA. This CDR3 has 14 amino acids. Looked up from germline, CDR1 is DFQATT and CDR2 is SNEGSKA (reference sequence). The CDR3 spells CSAQTGGRDQPQHF.

The chain uses TRBV18 and TRBJ1-6; TCRdb reports TRBD1, a call that lacks DNA to check it against. Germline lookup yields CDR1 KGHSH and CDR2 LQKENI. This CDR3 region has 15 residues. CDR3 in amino acids: CASSPGQGIDSPLHF.

V gene TRBV6-5 combines with J gene TRBJ1-5; TCRdb lists TRBD1, though no DNA is available to test this call. Per germline, CDR1 MNHEY and CDR2 SVGAGI. The CDR3 is made up of 18 amino acids. CDR3 amino acids: CASSFLPGQGRGNQPQHF.

The CDR3 sequence: CASSMRAGASTGELFF. The chain has TRBV11-2 and TRBJ2-2; TCRdb returns TRBD1, unconfirmable since there is no DNA. Germline assignment: CDR1 SGHAT and CDR2 FQNNGV. The CDR3 is 16 amino acids.

This chain's CDR3 is CASGDRAFSGNTIYF. The V call is TRBV11-2, the J call TRBJ1-3; the TRBD1 assignment by TCRdb is unverifiable without DNA. CDR3 length: 15 amino acids. In germline, CDR1 is SGHAT, CDR2 FQNNGV.

This chain connects TRBV4-2 to TRBJ2-7. CDR3 length: 14 amino acids. Germline V gene sequence: CDR1 LGHNA, CDR2 YNFKEQ. CDR3 residues: CASSQIGVSYEQYF.

J is TRBJ2-1 and V is TRBV6-2 or TRBV6-3; TCRdb outputs TRBD2, but without DNA this stays unchecked. CDR1 and CDR2 (germline): MNHEY, SVGEGT. CDR3 size: 17 residues. The CDR3 sequence is CASRATTSGGVYNEQFF.

This rearrangement joins TRBV10-3 to TRBJ2-3; TCRdb's D call, TRBD1, is unchecked because there is no DNA. Germline CDR1 and CDR2: ENHRY and SYGVKD. This CDR3 region has 14 residues. The CDR3 protein is CATSPGTATDTQYF.

The V and J genes are TRBV5-1 and TRBJ1-6; TCRdb's D call of TRBD1 is untestable without DNA. There are 17 residues in the CDR3. Germline V CDR1 and CDR2: SGHRS, YFSETQ. The CDR3 region is CASSLSRQGRGNSPLHF. The entire variable domain, with the rest obtained from reference TRBV5-1 and TRBJ1-6, is as follows: KAGVTQTPRYLIKTRGQQVTLSCSPISGHRSVSWYQQTPGQGLQFLFEYFSETQRNKGNFPGRFSGRQFSNSRSEMNVSTLELGDSALYLCASSLSRQGRGNSPLHFGNGTRLTVT.

The rearrangement links TRBV27 to TRBJ1-5. CDR1 and CDR2 from the germline V gene are MNHEY and SMNVEV (reference sequence). There are 15 residues in the CDR3. The CDR3 is CASSLGFGNYQPQHF.

The chain has TRBV6-1 and TRBJ2-2. The CDR3 runs 15 residues. The germline gives CDR1 MNHNS, CDR2 SASEGT. This chain's CDR3 is CASSRRLGNTGELFF.

The genes are TRBV6-5 and TRBJ2-5; no DNA is available, so the TRBD1 call from TCRdb remains unchecked. This CDR3 is 18 amino acids long. CDR1 and CDR2 from the germline V gene are MNHEY and SVGAGI. The CDR3 loop is CASSYSIGSGERQETQYF.

The chain uses TRBV19 and TRBJ1-5. Germline loops: CDR1 LNHDA, CDR2 SQIVND (reference sequence). CDR3 length equals 15 residues. The CDR3 sequence: CASSHMSVDNQPQHF. The variable domain in full, with the rest retrieved from reference TRBV19 and TRBJ1-5, is DGGITQSPKYLFRKEGQNVTLSCEQNLNHDAMYWYRQDPGQGLRLIYYSQIVNDFQKGDIAEGYSVSREKKESFPLTVTSAQKNPTAFYLCASSHMSVDNQPQHFGDGTRLSIL.

V usage is TRBV5-4 and J usage is TRBJ1-1; the TCRdb D gene call, TRBD1, has no DNA to confirm it. Germline lookup yields CDR1 SGHNT and CDR2 YYREEE (reference sequence). This CDR3 spans 15 amino acids. The CDR3 is CASSLFRGMGTEAFF.

CDR3 residues: CAISEYQGANEKLFF. The chain recombines TRBV10-3 with TRBJ1-4; no DNA is available, so the TRBD1 call from TCRdb remains unchecked. The CDR3 is made up of 15 amino acids. In germline, CDR1 is ENHRY, CDR2 SYGVKD.

The CDR3 spells CASSAQISTGELFF. The V call is TRBV19, the J call TRBJ2-2. Germline CDR1 is LNHDA and CDR2 is SQIVND (reference sequence). The length of the CDR3 is 14 residues. Combining the CDR3 with reference TRBV19 and TRBJ2-2 gives the whole variable domain DGGITQSPKYLFRKEGQNVTLSCEQNLNHDAMYWYRQDPGQGLRLIYYSQIVNDFQKGDIAEGYSVSREKKESFPLTVTSAQKNPTAFYLCASSAQISTGELFFGEGSRLTVL.